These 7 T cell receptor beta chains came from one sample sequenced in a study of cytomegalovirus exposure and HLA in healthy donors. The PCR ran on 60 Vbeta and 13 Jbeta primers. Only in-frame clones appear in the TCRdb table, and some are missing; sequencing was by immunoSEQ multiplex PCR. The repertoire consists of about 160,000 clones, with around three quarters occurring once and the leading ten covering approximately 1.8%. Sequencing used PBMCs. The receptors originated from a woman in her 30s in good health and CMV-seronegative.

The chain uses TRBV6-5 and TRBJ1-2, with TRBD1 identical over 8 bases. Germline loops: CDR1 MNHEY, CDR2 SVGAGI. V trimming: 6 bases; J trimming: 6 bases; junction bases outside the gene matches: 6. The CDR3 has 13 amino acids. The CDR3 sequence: CASSPGQVHGYTF. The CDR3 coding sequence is TGTGCCAGCAGCCCGGGACAGGTCCATGGCTACACCTTC.

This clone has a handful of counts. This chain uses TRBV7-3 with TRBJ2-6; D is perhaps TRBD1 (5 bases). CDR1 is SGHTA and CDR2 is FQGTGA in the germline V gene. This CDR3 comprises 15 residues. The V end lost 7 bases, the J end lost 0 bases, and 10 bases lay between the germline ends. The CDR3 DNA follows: TGTGCCAGCACAGACAGTTCCTCTGGGGCCAACGTCCTGACTTTC. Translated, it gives CASTDSSSGANVLTF.

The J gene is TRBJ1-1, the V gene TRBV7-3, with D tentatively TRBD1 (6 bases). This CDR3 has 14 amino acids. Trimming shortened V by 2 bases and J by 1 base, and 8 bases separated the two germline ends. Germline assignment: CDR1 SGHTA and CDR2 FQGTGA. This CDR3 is CASSLLGANTEAFF. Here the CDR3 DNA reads TGTGCCAGCAGCTTATTGGGGGCGAACACTGAAGCTTTCTTT.

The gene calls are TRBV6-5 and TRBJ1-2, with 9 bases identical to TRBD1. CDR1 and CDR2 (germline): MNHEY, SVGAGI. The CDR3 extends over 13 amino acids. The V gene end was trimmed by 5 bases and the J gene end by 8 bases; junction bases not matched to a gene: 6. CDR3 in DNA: TGTGCCAGCAGTGGACAGGGGACATGGGGCTACACCTTC. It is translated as CASSGQGTWGYTF.

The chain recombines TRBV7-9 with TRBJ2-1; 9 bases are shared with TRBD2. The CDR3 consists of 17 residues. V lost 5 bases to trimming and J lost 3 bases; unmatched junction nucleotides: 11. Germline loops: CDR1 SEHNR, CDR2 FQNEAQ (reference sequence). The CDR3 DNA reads TGTGCCAGCAGCCCAACTAGCCGAGCGGGAGGCTACAATGAGCAGTTCTTC. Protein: CASSPTSRAGGYNEQFF.

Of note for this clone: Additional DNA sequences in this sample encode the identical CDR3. The chain's CDR3 is CASSLRTGDTGELFF. The CDR3 DNA is TGTGCCAGCAGCTTGAGGACAGGGGACACCGGGGAGCTGTTTTTT. V gene TRBV11-3 combines with J gene TRBJ2-2; TRBD1 matches at 9 bases. There are 15 residues in the CDR3. The trim removed 3 bases at V and 3 bases at J, leaving 2 bases unmatched. Germline V gene sequence: CDR1 SGHNT, CDR2 YENEEA.

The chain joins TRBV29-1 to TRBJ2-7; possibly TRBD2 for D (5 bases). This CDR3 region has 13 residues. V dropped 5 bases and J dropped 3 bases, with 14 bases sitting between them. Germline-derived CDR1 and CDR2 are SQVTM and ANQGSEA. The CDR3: CSVTTRAGYEQYF. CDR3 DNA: TGCAGCGTTACCACTAGGGCAGGCTACGAGCAGTACTTC.